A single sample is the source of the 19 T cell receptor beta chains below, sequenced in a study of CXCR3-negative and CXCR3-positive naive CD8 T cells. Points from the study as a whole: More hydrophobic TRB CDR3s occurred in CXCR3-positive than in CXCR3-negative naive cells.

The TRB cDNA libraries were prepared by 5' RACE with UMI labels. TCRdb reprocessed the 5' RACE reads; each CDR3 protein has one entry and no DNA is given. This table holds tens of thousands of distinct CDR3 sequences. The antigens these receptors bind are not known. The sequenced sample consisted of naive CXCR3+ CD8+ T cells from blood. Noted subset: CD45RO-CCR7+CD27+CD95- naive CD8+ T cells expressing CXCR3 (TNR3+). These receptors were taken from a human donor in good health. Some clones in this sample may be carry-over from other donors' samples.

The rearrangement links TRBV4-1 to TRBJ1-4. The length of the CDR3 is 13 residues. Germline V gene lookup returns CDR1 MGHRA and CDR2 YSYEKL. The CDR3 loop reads CASSPGDNEKLFF.

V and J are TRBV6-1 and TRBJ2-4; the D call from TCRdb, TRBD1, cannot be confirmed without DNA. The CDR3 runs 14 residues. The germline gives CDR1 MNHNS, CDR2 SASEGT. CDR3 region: CASSELGDSNIQYF.

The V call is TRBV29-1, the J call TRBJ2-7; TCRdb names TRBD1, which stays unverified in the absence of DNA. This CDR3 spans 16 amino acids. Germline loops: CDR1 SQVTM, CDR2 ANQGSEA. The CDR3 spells CSVGTSRGRKAYEQYF.

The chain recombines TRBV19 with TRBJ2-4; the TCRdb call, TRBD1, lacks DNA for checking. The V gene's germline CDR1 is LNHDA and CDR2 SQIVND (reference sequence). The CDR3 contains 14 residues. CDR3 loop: CASSKRGAKNIQYF.

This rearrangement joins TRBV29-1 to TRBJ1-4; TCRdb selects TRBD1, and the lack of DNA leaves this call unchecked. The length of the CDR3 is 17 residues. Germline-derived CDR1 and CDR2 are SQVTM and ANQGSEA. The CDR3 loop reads CSVEDPEWTGTNEKLFF. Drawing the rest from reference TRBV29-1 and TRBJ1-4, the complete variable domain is SAVISQKPSRDICQRGTSLTIQCQVDSQVTMMFWYRQQPGQSLTLIATANQGSEATYESGFVIDKFPISRPNLTFSTLTVSNMSPEDSSIYLCSVEDPEWTGTNEKLFFGSGTQLSVL.

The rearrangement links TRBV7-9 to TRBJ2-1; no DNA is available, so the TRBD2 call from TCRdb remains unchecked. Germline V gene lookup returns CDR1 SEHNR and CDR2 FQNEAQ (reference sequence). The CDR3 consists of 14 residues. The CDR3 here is CASSLSAGRYEQFF.

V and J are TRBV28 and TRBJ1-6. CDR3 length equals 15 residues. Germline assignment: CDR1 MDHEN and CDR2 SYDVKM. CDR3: CASYKGNTYNSPLHF.

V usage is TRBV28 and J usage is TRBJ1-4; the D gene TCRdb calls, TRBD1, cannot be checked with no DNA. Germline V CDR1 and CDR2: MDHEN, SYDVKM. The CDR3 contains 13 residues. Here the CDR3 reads CATFTGPGEKLFF.

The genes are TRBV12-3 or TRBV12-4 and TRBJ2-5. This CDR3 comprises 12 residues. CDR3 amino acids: CASTQSSETQYF.

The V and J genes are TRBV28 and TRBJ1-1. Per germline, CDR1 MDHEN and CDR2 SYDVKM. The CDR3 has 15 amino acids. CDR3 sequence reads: CASSLWVYGDTEAFF.

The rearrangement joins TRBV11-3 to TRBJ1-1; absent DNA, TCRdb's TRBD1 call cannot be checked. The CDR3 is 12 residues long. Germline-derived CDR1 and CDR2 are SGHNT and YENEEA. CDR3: CASSLGGQEAFF.

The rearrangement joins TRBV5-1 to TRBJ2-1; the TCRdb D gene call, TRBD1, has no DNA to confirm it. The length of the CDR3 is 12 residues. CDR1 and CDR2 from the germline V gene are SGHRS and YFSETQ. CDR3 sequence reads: CASSLGSHEQFF.

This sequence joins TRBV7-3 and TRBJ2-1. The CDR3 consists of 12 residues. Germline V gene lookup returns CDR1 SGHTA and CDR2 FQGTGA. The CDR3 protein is CASSLPGNEQFF.

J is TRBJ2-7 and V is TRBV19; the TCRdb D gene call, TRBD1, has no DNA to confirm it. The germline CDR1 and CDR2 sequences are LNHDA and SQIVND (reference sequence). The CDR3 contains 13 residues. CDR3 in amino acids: CASSMGEPYEQYF.

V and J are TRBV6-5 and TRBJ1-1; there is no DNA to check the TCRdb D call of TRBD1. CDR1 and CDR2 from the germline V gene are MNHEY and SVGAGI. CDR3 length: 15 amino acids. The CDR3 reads CASSYLAGRNTEAFF.

The CDR3 protein is CSAPGRGSVYEQYF. V gene TRBV20-1 combines with J gene TRBJ2-7; absent DNA, TCRdb's TRBD1 call cannot be checked. The CDR3 is made up of 14 amino acids. CDR1 and CDR2 (germline): DFQATT, SNEGSKA (reference sequence).

The CDR3 reads CSGGLGGNTEAFF. This chain connects TRBV29-1 to TRBJ1-1; TCRdb designates TRBD1, a call that cannot be tested without DNA. Germline assignment: CDR1 SQVTM and CDR2 ANQGSEA. The CDR3 covers 13 residues.

This CDR3 reads CASSLGGANTEAFF. The gene calls are TRBV27 and TRBJ1-1. The CDR3 is 14 amino acids. Looked up from germline, CDR1 is MNHEY and CDR2 is SMNVEV (reference sequence).

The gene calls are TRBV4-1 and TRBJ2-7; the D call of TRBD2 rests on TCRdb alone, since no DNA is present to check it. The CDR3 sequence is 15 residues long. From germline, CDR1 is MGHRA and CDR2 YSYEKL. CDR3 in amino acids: CASSRVAGGGDEQYF.